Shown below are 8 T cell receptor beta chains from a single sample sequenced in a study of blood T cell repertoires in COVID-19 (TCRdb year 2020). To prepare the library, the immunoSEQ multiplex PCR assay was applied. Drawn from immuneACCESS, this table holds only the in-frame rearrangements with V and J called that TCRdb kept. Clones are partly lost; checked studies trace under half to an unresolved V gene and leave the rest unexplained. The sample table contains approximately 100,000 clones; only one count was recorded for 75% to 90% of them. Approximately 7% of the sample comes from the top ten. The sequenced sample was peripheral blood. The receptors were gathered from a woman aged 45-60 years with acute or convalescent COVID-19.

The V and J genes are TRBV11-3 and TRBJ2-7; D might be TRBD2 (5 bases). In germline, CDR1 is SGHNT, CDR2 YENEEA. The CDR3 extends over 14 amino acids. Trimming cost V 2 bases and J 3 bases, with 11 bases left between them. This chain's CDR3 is CASSLLGEGYEQYF. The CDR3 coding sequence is TGTGCCAGCAGCTTACTCGGTGAGGGCTACGAGCAGTACTTC.

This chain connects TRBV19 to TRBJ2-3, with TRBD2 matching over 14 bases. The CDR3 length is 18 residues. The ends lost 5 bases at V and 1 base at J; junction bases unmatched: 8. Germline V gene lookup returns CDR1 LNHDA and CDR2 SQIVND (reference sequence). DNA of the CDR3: TGTGCCAGTAGTCGGGGACTAGCGGGGGCCCCACGCACAGATACGCAGTATTTT. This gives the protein CASSRGLAGAPRTDTQYF.

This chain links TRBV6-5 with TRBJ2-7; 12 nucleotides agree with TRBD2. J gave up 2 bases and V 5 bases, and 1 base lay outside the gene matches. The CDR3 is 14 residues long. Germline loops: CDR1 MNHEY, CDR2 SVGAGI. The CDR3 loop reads CASSRTSGAYEQYF. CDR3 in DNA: TGTGCCAGCAGTCGGACTAGCGGGGCCTACGAGCAGTACTTC.

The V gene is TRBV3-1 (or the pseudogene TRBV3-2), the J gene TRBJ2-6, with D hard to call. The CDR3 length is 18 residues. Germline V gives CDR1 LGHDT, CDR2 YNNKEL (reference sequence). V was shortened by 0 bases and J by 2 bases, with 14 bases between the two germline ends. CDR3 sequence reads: CASSQDKSSIAGANVLTF. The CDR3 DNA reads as TGTGCCAGCAGCCAAGATAAGAGTAGTATAGCTGGGGCCAACGTCCTGACTTTC.

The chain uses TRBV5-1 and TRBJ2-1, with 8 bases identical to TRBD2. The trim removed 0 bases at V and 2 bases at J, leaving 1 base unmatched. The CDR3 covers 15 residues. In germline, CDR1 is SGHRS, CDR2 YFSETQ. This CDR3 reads CASSLGGGTYNEQFF. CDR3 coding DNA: TGCGCCAGCAGCTTGGGCGGGGGGACCTACAATGAGCAGTTCTTC.

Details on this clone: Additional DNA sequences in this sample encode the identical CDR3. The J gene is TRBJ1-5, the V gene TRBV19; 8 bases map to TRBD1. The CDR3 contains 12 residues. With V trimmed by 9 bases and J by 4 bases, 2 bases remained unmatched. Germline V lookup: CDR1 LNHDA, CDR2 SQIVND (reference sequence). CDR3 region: CASRQGNQPQHF. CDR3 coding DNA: TGTGCCAGCCGACAGGGGAATCAGCCCCAGCATTTT.

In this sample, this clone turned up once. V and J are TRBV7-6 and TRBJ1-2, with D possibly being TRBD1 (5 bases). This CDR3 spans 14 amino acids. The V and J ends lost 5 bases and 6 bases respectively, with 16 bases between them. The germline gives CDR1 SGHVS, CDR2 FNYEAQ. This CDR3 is CASSLPGGSHGYTF. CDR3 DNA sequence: TGTGCCAGCAGCCTTCCCGGGGGGTCCCATGGCTACACCTTC. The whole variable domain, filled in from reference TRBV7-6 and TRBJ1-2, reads GAGVSQSPRYKVTKRGQDVALRCDPISGHVSLYWYRQALGQGPEFLTYFNYEAQQDKSGLPNDRFSAERPEGSISTLTIQRTEQRDSAMYRCASSLPGGSHGYTFGSGTRLTVV.

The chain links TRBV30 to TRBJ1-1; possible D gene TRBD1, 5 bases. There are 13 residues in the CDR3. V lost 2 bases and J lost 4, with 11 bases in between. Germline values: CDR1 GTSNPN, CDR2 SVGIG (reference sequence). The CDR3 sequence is CAWSSGGGTEAFF. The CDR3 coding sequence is TGTGCCTGGAGTTCCGGGGGGGGCACTGAAGCTTTCTTT.